These 8 T cell receptor beta chains were all obtained from the same sample, sequenced in a study of OX40 agonist ivuxolimab in advanced cancers. Profiled with immunoSEQ multiplex PCR; TCRdb holds only in-frame clones, not every one. The sample includes over 30,000 clones, 82% seen only once; the top ten take approximately 2%. Sequences were derived from CD4+ or CD8+ T cells sorted from blood, sampled in a trial of the OX40 agonist ivuxolimab. Receptor source: an adult with an advanced solid tumor such as melanoma, head and neck, liver or kidney cancer.

J is TRBJ1-1 and V is TRBV19; TRBD1 matches 10 bases. This CDR3 is 17 amino acids long. The V gene end was trimmed by 5 bases and the J gene end by 1 base; junction bases not matched to a gene: 10. Looked up from germline, CDR1 is LNHDA and CDR2 is SQIVND (reference sequence). As DNA, the CDR3 is TGTGCCAGTAGTTTAGGGGACAGGGGCCCGAGGAACACTGAAGCTTTCTTT. This encodes CASSLGDRGPRNTEAFF.

The chain has TRBV6-1 and TRBJ2-1; the D gene could be TRBD1 or TRBD2 (5 bases each). The V end lost 5 bases, the J end lost 7 bases, and 15 bases lay between the germline ends. The CDR3 loop spans 14 amino acids. Germline V lookup: CDR1 MNHNS, CDR2 SASEGT. The chain's CDR3 is CASSFPRGGNEQFF. In DNA, the CDR3 is TGTGCCAGCAGTTTTCCGAGGGGTGGGAATGAGCAGTTCTTC.

This sequence joins TRBV5-1 and TRBJ2-7; 9 nucleotides agree with TRBD2. After removal of 4 bases from V and 3 bases from J, the junction contained 8 bases not matched to a gene. The CDR3 runs to 15 residues. Germline lookup yields CDR1 SGHRS and CDR2 YFSETQ. CDR3 coding DNA: TGCGCCAGCAGCCCCCTGCGGGGGGGGAGCTACGAGCAGTACTTC. Translated: CASSPLRGGSYEQYF. Full variable domain (missing parts from reference TRBV5-1 and TRBJ2-7): KAGVTQTPRYLIKTRGQQVTLSCSPISGHRSVSWYQQTPGQGLQFLFEYFSETQRNKGNFPGRFSGRQFSNSRSEMNVSTLELGDSALYLCASSPLRGGSYEQYFGPGTRLTVT.

This chain uses TRBV7-2 with TRBJ1-2; TRBD1 matches at 10 bases. The trim removed 5 bases at V and 8 bases at J, leaving 11 bases unmatched. The germline V gene has CDR1 SGHTA and CDR2 FQGNSA. CDR3 length: 15 amino acids. The CDR3 coding sequence is TGTGCCAGCAGCCCGCGACAGGGGGCGGTTGGCGGCTACACCTTC. It translates to CASSPRQGAVGGYTF.

The V gene is TRBV7-9, the J gene TRBJ2-2; the D gene is possibly TRBD1 (5 bases). The V gene lost 5 bases and the J gene lost 6 bases, with 13 bases spanning the gap. Per germline, CDR1 SEHNR and CDR2 FQNEAQ (reference sequence). This CDR3 comprises 14 residues. The CDR3 sequence is CASSPPWGAGELFF. CDR3 DNA sequence: TGTGCCAGCAGCCCCCCCTGGGGCGCCGGGGAGCTGTTTTTT.

A remark on this clone: This sample includes further DNA sequences coding for the same CDR3. The chain combines TRBV4-2 with TRBJ2-2, with D tentatively TRBD2 (6 bases). CDR3 size: 16 residues. CDR1 and CDR2 (germline): LGHNA, YNFKEQ. V shed 0 bases and J shed 2 bases, with 10 bases lying between them. CDR3 amino acids: CASSQEVGGNTGELFF. In DNA, the CDR3 is TGTGCCAGCAGCCAAGAAGTGGGGGGTAACACCGGGGAGCTGTTTTTT.

This clone came up a few times. This sequence joins TRBV5-4 and TRBJ2-2; TRBD2 matches 14 bases. Germline CDR1 is SGHNT and CDR2 is YYREEE (reference sequence). J was trimmed by 1 base and V by 4 bases; bases with no gene match: 3. The CDR3 loop spans 17 amino acids. For the CDR3, the DNA is TGTGCCAGCAGCCCGGGACTAGCGGGGGTGAACACCGGGGAGCTGTTTTTT. Translating it yields CASSPGLAGVNTGELFF.

This chain joins TRBV19 and TRBJ2-5; a weak D match, TRBD1 (5 bases). Trimming left V 8 bases short and J 2 bases short, with 18 bases between. This CDR3 is 15 amino acids long. Germline lookup yields CDR1 LNHDA and CDR2 SQIVND (reference sequence). CDR3 nucleotides: TGTGCCAGTGCCGCCTTCCCTCAGGGACAAGAGACCCAGTACTTC. This sequence encodes CASAAFPQGQETQYF.